This T cell receptor beta chain is drawn from a study of graft-versus-host responses after intestinal transplantation. On the study more broadly: Every transplant recipient was induced with anti-thymocyte globulin, then maintained on tacrolimus and steroids for 2 to 3 years.

Intraepithelial plus lamina propria lymphocytes were released by processing graft tissue. This table comes from immunoSEQ multiplex PCR, and its TCRdb copy is limited to in-frame clones, with some not included. This table holds 11,000 to 15,000 clones, around 69% found once. Findings of the study overall: High graft-versus-host to host-versus-graft clonal ratios were found in allografts of patients who had graft-donor T cell macrochimerism.

The CDR3 contains 14 residues. The germline CDR1 and CDR2 sequences are LNHNV and YYDKDF (reference sequence). J gave up 5 bases and V 3 bases, and 6 bases lay outside the gene matches. As to this clone: What it binds is not known.

J is TRBJ2-7 and V is TRBV15; TRBD1 matches at 8 bases. Specimen: ileum tissue, collected 16 days after intestinal transplant. This receptor was obtained from a human patient who received an intestinal transplant, so some T cells may come from the graft donor. This CDR3 is CATSRDRVFNEQYF. The CDR3 coding sequence is TGTGCCACCAGCAGGGACAGGGTATTCAACGAGCAGTACTTC.